This T cell receptor (beta chain) derives from a study of blood T cells in healthy people across ages. Study conclusions and caveats: Long-lived and aged donors differed, with more naive CD4+ cells and higher diversity in the long-lived.

Aged about 6 to 95, donors were systemically healthy Caucasians from Russia. Each donor gave roughly 9.1 milliliters of peripheral blood. Germline lookup yields CDR1 SGHRS and CDR2 YFSETQ. CDR3 length: 16 amino acids. The junction had 11 bases not matched to a gene; V was cut back by 4 bases and J by 5 bases. The authors ran a second PCR of about 6 to 11 cycles using a sample-barcoded 5' primer and a J-beta primer mix. TCRdb used MiXCR to reprocess the 5' RACE reads, holding one entry per CDR3 protein. This sample carries over 950,000 distinct CDR3 sequences, roughly 51% of them seen once, and the ten largest clones take over 20%. Note on this clonotype: Its antigen remains unknown.

Sequences were obtained from blood. This rearrangement joins TRBV5-1 to TRBJ2-1; 8 bases align to TRBD2. This clonotype originated in a woman aged 55-69 years in good health. CDR3 in DNA: TGCGCCAGCAGCGCCCGACTAGCGAGGAGGGACAATGAGCAGTTCTTC. It yields the protein CASSARLARRDNEQFF.